This is a list of T cell receptor beta chains from one sample in a study of T-cell memory formation after mild COVID-19. TCRdb re-called the 5' RACE reads through MiXCR, storing one row per CDR3 protein. This sample has roughly 380,000 distinct CDR3 sequences, with over 25% found just once. The sample comprised PBMCs or a T cell subset sorted from them (not recorded which). These receptors were obtained from an adult woman who had mild COVID-19 (a few samples of this study predate the infection). Cell type and time point are not known. Each CDR3 is given with its conserved first and last residue.

V: TRBV5-1
CDR3: CASSFNNQNEKLFF

V: TRBV24-1
CDR3: CAIQAASEQFF

V: TRBV11-2
CDR3: CASSLEWPTVNTEAFF

V: TRBV7-2
CDR3: CASSSHGTGGGIGYTF

V: TRBV18
CDR3: CASSFRQGSIDEQYF

V: TRBV24-1
CDR3: CATSTVTVYTDTQNF

V: TRBV18
CDR3: CASSRSTGDQPQHF

V: TRBV30
CDR3: CAWSSGQGISGYTF

V: TRBV5-5
CDR3: CASSASWWGTSYEQYF

V: TRBV12-3/TRBV12-4
CDR3: CASSIRQSGADTQYF

V: TRBV9
CDR3: CASSTGTSGVVNEQFF

V: TRBV6-1
CDR3: CASSDSRPMPQHF

V: TRBV7-9
CDR3: CASSPGTGGIVSTGELFF

V: TRBV20-1
CDR3: CSARDPFQGFSSSYNEQFF

V: TRBV7-9
CDR3: CASSLAHYEQYF

V: TRBV7-9
CDR3: CASSEGLAGPQETQYF

V: TRBV5-1
CDR3: CASSSGADTQYF

V: TRBV7-2
CDR3: CASSLEGWGGTEAFF

V: TRBV20-1
CDR3: CSARDQARNTEAFF

V: TRBV4-3
CDR3: CASSQDRENGRWEQFF

V: TRBV6-2/TRBV6-3
CDR3: CASTDGGLGYEQYF

V: TRBV4-2
CDR3: CASTPRGAHNEQFF

V: TRBV7-8
CDR3: CASSFDSGNQPQHF

V: TRBV29-1
CDR3: CSVSDPMNTEAFF

V: TRBV9
CDR3: CASSLGPPEDMNTEAFF

V: TRBV6-4
CDR3: CASSDGLENTEAFF

V: TRBV12-3/TRBV12-4
CDR3: CASSRDGGYEQYF

V: TRBV5-1
CDR3: CASSLPSGGALSSYNEQFF

V: TRBV20-1
CDR3: CSASGGPDTQYF

V: TRBV12-3/TRBV12-4
CDR3: CASRGLAGAEQYF

V: TRBV10-3
CDR3: CAISERTSGGYEQYF

V: TRBV12-3/TRBV12-4
CDR3: CASSHGTSVEHSDTQYF

V: TRBV6-5
CDR3: CASTNGAGPTEAFF

V: TRBV30
CDR3: CAWSVGLALGEQYF

V: TRBV12-3/TRBV12-4
CDR3: CASSLRRDRPNEKLFF

V: TRBV20-1
CDR3: CSATSSTDTQYF

V: TRBV27
CDR3: CASSSLAGVHNEQFF

V: TRBV7-9
CDR3: CASSLTGANEQYF

V: TRBV12-3/TRBV12-4
CDR3: CASSLVHETYEQYF

V: TRBV2
CDR3: CASGRTGTMNTEAFF

V: TRBV7-8
CDR3: CASSLSGGVFSSYEQYF

V: TRBV5-8
CDR3: CAWVRSLGNTEAFF

V: TRBV7-7
CDR3: CASSPGTAVRAGELFF

V: TRBV30
CDR3: CAWVYKGSDTGELFF